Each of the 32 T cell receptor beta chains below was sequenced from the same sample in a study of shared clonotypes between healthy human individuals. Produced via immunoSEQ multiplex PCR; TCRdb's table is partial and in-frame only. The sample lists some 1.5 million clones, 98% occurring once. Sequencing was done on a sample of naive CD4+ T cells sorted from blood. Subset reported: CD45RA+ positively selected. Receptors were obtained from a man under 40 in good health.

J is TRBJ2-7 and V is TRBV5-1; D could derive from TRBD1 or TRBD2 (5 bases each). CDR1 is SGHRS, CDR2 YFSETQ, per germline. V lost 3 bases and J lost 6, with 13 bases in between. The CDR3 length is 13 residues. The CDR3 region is CASSSGRPGEQYF. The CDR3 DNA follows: TGCGCCAGCAGCTCGGGACGGCCCGGCGAGCAGTACTTC.

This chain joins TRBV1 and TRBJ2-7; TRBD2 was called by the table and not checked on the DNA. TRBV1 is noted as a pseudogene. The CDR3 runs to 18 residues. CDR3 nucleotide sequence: TGCACCAGCAGCCAAGGTGGAGGGCCTAGCGGGAGGCCCTACGAGCAGTACTTC. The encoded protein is CTSSQGGGPSGRPYEQYF.

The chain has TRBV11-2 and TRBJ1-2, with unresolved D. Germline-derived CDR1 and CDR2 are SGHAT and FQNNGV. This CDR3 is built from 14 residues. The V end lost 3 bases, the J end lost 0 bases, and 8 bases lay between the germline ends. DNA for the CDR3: TGTGCCAGCAGCTTGGTAGGGCCTAACTATGGCTACACCTTC. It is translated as CASSLVGPNYGYTF. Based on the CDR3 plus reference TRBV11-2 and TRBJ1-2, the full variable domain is EAGVAQSPRYKIIEKRQSVAFWCNPISGHATLYWYQQILGQGPKLLIQFQNNGVVDDSQLPKDRFSAERLKGVDSTLKIQPAKLEDSAVYLCASSLVGPNYGYTFGSGTRLTVV.

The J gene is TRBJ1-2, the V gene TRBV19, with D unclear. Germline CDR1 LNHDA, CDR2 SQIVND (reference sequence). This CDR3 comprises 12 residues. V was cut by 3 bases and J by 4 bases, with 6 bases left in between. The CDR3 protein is CASSISRYGYTF. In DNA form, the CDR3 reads TGTGCCAGTAGTATCTCCCGCTATGGCTACACCTTC.

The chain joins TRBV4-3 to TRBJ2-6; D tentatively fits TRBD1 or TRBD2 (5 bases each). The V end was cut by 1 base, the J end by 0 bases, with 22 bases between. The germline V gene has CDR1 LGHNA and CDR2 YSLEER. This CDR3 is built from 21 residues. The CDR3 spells CASSQGAGRGSFDSGANVLTF. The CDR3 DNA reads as TGCGCCAGCAGCCAAGGGGCAGGCCGGGGCAGCTTTGACTCTGGGGCCAACGTCCTGACTTTC.

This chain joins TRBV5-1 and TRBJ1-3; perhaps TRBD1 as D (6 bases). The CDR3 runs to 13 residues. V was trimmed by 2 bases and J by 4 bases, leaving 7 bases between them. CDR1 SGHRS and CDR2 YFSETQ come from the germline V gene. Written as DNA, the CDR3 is TGCGCCAGCAGCTTACAGGGAGGAAACACCATATATTTT. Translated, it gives CASSLQGGNTIYF.

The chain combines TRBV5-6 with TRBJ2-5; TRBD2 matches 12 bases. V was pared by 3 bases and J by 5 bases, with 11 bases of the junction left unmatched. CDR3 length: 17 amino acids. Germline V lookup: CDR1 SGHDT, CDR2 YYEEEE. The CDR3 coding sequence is TGTGCCAGCAGCTCCCGGACTAGCGGGATAGGTGGGGAGACCCAGTACTTC. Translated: CASSSRTSGIGGETQYF. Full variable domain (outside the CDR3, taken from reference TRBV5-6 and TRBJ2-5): DAGVTQSPTHLIKTRGQQVTLRCSPKSGHDTVSWYQQALGQGPQFIFQYYEEEERQRGNFPDRFSGHQFPNYSSELNVNALLLGDSALYLCASSSRTSGIGGETQYFGPGTRLLVL.

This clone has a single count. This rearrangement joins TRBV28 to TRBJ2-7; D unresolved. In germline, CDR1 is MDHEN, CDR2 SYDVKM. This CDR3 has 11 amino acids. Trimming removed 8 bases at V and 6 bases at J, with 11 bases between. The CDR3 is CASRLVGEQYF. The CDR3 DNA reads TGTGCCAGCCGGCTAGTTGGCGAGCAGTACTTC.

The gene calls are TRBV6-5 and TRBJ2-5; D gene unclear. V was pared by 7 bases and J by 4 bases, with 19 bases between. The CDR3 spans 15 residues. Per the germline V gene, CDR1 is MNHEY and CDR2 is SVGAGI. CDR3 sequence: CASTPVRRSSETQYF. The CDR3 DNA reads TGTGCCAGCACCCCCGTCAGGCGGTCTTCAGAGACCCAGTACTTC.

CDR3 protein: CASRRQIQETQYF. The CDR3 coding sequence is TGCGCCAGCAGACGACAGATCCAAGAGACCCAGTACTTC. This chain uses TRBV10-2 with TRBJ2-5, with D perhaps matching TRBD1 (5 bases). CDR1 and CDR2 from the germline V gene are WSHSY and SAAADI. The CDR3 contains 13 residues. V was shortened by 6 bases and J by 1 base, with 9 bases between the two germline ends.

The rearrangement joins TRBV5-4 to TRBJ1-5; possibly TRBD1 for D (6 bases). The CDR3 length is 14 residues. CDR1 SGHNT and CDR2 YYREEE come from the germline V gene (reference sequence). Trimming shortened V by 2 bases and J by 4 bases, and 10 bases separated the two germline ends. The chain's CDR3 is CASSLQGDNQPQHF. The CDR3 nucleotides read TGTGCCAGCAGCTTACAGGGAGATAATCAGCCCCAGCATTTT.

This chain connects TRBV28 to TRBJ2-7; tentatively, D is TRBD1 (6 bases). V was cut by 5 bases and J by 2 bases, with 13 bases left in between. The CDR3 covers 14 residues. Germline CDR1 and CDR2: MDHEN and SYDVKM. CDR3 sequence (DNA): TGTGCCAGCAGTCCCCAGGGGCGTGCCTACGAGCAGTACTTC. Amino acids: CASSPQGRAYEQYF.

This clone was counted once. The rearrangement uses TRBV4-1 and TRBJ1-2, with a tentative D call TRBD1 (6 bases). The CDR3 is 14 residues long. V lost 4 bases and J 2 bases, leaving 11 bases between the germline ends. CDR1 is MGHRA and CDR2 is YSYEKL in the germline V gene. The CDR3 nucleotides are TGCGCCAGCAGCCCCCGGACAGAGAACTATGGCTACACCTTC. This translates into CASSPRTENYGYTF.

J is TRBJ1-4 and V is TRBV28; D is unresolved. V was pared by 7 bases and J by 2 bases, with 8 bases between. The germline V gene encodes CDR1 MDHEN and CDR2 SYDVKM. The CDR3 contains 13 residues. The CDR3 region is CASNRRTNEKLFF. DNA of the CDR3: TGTGCCAGCAACCGCCGGACTAATGAAAAACTGTTTTTT.

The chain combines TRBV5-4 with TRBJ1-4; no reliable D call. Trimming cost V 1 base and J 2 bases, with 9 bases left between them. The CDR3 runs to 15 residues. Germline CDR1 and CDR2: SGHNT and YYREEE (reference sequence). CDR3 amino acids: CASSLLPGTNEKLFF. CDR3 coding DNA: TGTGCCAGCAGCTTGCTCCCGGGGACTAATGAAAAACTGTTTTTT.

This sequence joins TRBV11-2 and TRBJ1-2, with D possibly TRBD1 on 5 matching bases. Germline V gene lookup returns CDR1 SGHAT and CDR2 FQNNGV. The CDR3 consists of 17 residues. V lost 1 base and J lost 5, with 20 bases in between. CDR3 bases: TGTGCCAGCAGCTTAGTCAATAGCCCGGGGCAGGGTTATGGCTACACCTTC. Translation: CASSLVNSPGQGYGYTF.

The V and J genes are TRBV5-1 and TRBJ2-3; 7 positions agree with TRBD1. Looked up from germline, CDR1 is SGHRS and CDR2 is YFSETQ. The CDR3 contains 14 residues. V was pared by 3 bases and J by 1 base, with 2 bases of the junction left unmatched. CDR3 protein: CASSWGTGTDTQYF. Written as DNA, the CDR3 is TGCGCCAGCAGCTGGGGGACAGGCACAGATACGCAGTATTTT.

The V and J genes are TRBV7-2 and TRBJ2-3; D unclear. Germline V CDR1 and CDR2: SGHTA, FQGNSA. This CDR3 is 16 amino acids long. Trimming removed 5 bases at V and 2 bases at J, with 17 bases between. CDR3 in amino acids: CASSLAQIHITDTQYF. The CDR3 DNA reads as TGTGCCAGCAGCCTTGCACAGATACATATCACAGATACGCAGTATTTT.

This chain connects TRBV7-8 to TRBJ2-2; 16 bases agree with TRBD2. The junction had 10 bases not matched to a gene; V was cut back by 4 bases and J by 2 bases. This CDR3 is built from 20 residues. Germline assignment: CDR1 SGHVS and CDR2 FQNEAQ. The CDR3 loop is CASSSGTSGRARGNTGELFF. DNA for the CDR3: TGTGCCAGCAGCTCGGGGACTAGCGGGAGGGCTAGGGGAAACACCGGGGAGCTGTTTTTT.

The CDR3 DNA is TGTGCCAGCAGCCAAGACGGGACTAGCGGCTTCTCCTACGAGCAGTACTTC. Translation: CASSQDGTSGFSYEQYF. This chain links TRBV14 with TRBJ2-7, with 11 positions matching TRBD2. The CDR3 runs to 17 residues. In germline, CDR1 is SGHDN, CDR2 FVKESK. The V gene end was trimmed by 0 bases and the J gene end by 0 bases; junction bases not matched to a gene: 4.

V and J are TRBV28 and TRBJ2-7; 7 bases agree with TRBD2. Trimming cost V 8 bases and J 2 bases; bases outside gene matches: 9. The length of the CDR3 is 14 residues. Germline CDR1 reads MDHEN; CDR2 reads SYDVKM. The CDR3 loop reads CASSSGQSTYEQYF. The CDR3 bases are TGTGCCAGCTCTAGCGGTCAAAGCACCTACGAGCAGTACTTC. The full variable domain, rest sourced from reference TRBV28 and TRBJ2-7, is DVKVTQSSRYLVKRTGEKVFLECVQDMDHENMFWYRQDPGLGLRLIYFSYDVKMKEKGDIPEGYSVSREKKERFSLILESASTNQTSMYLCASSSGQSTYEQYFGPGTRLTVT.

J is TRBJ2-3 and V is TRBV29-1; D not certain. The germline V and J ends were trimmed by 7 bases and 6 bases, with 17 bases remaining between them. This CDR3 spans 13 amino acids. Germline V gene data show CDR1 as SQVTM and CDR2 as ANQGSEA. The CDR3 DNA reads TGCAGCGCCTGTGTGACGCCGCGGGATACGCAGTATTTT. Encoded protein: CSACVTPRDTQYF.

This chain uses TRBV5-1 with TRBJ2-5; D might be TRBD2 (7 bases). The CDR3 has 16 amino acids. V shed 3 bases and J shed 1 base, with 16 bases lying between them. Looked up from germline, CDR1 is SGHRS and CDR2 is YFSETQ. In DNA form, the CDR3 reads TGCGCCAGCAGCTCTCGATCGGGGGGCGTCCAAGAGACCCAGTACTTC. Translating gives CASSSRSGGVQETQYF.

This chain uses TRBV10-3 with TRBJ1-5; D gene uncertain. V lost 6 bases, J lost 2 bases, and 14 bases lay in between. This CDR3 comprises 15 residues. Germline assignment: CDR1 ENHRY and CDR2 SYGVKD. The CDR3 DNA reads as TGTGCCATCAGCTCAGGCGGGCCCCGCAATCAGCCCCAGCATTTT. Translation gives CAISSGGPRNQPQHF.

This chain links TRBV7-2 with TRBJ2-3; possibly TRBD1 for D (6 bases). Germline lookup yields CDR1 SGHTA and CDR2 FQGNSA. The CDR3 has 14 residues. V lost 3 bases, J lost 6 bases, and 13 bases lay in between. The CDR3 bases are TGTGCCAGCAGCTTGGGACAAGACCTGGATACGCAGTATTTT. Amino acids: CASSLGQDLDTQYF.

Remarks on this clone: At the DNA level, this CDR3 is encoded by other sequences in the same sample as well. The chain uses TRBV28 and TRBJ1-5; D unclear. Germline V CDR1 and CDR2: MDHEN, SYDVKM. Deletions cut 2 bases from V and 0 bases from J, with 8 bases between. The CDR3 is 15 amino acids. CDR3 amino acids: CASSLGGYSNQPQHF. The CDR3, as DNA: TGTGCCAGCAGTTTAGGAGGTTATAGCAATCAGCCCCAGCATTTT. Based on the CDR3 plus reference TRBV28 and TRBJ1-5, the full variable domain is DVKVTQSSRYLVKRTGEKVFLECVQDMDHENMFWYRQDPGLGLRLIYFSYDVKMKEKGDIPEGYSVSREKKERFSLILESASTNQTSMYLCASSLGGYSNQPQHFGDGTRLSIL.

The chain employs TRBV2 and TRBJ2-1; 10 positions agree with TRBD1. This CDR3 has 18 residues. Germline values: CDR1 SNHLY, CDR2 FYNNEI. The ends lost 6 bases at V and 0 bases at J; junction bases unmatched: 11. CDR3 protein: CASRGTGVEKSSYNEQFF. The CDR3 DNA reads TGTGCCAGCAGGGGGACAGGGGTCGAGAAAAGCTCCTACAATGAGCAGTTCTTC.

The CDR3 loop reads CAWSVPGGQETQYF. CDR3 nucleotides: TGTGCCTGGAGTGTCCCGGGGGGCCAGGAGACCCAGTACTTC. The gene calls are TRBV30 and TRBJ2-5; possible D gene TRBD2, 7 bases. The ends were cut back, 0 bases at V and 5 bases at J, with 13 bases in the middle. There are 14 residues in the CDR3. The germline CDR1 and CDR2 sequences are GTSNPN and SVGIG (reference sequence). Drawing the rest from reference TRBV30 and TRBJ2-5, the complete variable domain is SQTIHQWPATLVQPVGSPLSLECTVEGTSNPNLYWYRQAAGRGLQLLFYSVGIGQISSEVPQNLSASRPQDRQFILSSKKLLLSDSGFYLCAWSVPGGQETQYFGPGTRLLVL.

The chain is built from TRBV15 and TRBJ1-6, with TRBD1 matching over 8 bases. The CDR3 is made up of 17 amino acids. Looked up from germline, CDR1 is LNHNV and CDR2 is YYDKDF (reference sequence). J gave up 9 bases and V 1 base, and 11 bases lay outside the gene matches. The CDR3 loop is CATSRVWSAGGFSPLHF. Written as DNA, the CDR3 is TGTGCCACCAGCAGAGTTTGGTCGGCAGGGGGCTTTTCACCCCTCCACTTT.

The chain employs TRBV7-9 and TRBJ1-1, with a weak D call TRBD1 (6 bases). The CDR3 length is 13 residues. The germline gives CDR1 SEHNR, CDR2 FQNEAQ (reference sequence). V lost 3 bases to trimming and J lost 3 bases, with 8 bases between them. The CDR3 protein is CASSFHRDTEAFF. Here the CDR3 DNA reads TGTGCCAGCAGCTTCCACAGGGACACTGAAGCTTTCTTT.

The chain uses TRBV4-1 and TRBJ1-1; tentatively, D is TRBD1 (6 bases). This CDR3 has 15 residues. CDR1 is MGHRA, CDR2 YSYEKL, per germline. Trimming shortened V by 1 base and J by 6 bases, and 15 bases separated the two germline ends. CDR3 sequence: CASSQVGGGWAEAFF. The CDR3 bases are TGCGCCAGCAGCCAAGTGGGGGGCGGTTGGGCTGAAGCTTTCTTT.

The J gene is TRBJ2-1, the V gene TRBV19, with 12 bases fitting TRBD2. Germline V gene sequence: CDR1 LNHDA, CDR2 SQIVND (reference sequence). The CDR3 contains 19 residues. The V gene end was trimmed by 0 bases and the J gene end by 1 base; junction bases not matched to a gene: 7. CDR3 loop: CASSIDRSGTSGSYNEQFF. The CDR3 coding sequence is TGTGCCAGTAGTATAGATAGGTCCGGGACTAGCGGGTCCTACAATGAGCAGTTCTTC.